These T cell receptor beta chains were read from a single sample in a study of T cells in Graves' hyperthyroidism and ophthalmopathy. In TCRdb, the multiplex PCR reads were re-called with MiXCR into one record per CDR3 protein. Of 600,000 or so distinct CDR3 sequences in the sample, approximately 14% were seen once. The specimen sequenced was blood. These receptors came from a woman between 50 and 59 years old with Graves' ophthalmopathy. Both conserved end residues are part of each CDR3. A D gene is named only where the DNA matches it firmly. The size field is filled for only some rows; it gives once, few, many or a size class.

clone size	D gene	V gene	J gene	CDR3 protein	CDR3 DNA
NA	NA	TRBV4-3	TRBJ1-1	CASRKQGFTEAFF	TGCGCCAGCAGGAAACAGGGTTTCACTGAAGCTTTCTTT
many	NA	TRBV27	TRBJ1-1	CASGQPNTEAFF	TGTGCCAGCGGACAGCCGAACACTGAAGCTTTCTTT
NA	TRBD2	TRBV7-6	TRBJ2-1	CASSLGGGVTYNEQFF	TGTGCCAGCAGCCTCGGGGGGGGAGTGACCTACAATGAGCAGTTCTTC
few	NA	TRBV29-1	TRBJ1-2	CSVQTANYGYTF	TGCAGCGTTCAAACAGCTAACTATGGCTACACCTTC
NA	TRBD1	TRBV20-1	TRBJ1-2	CSARGQGGNYGYTF	TGCAGTGCCAGAGGACAGGGGGGGAACTATGGCTACACCTTC
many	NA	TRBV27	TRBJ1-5	CASSSTNQPQHF	TGTGCCAGCAGTTCTACCAATCAGCCCCAGCATTTT
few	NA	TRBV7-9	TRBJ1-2	CASSSSRREVKTDDYGHTF	TGTGCCAGCAGCTCTAGTAGGAGGGAGGTAAAGACAGATGACTATGGCCACACCTTC
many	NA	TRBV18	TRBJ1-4	CASSLTQATNEKLFF	TGTGCCAGCTCACTGACACAGGCAACTAATGAAAAACTGTTTTTT
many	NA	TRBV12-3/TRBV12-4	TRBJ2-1	CASSLAEGYEQFF	TGTGCCAGCAGTTTAGCTGAGGGGTATGAGCAGTTCTTC
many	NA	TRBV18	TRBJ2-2	CASSPLAGVTGELFF	TGTGCCAGCTCACCACTAGCTGGGGTCACCGGGGAGCTGTTTTTT
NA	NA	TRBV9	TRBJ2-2	CASSVVVGTDTGELFF	TGTGCCAGCAGCGTAGTTGTGGGGACGGACACCGGGGAGCTGTTTTTT
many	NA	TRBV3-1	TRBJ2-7	CASSQNYEQYF	TGTGCCAGCAGCCAAAACTACGAGCAGTACTTC
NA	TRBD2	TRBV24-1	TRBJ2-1	CATSDIGTSGLNEQFF	TGTGCCACCAGTGATATCGGGACTAGCGGACTGAATGAGCAGTTCTTC
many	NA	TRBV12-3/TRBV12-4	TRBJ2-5	CASNHRASSETQYF	TGTGCCAGCAACCACAGGGCATCCAGTGAGACCCAGTACTTC
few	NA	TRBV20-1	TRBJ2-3	CSAGYPGTDTQYF	TGCAGTGCGGGCTATCCAGGGACAGATACGCAGTATTTT
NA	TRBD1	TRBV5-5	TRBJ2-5	CASSLAVGQAMKTQYF	TGTGCCAGCAGCTTGGCGGTGGGACAGGCGATGAAGACCCAGTACTTC
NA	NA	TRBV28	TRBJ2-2	CATSGETYTGELFF	TGTGCCACTTCGGGGGAGACCTACACCGGGGAGCTGTTTTTT
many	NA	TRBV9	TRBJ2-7	CASSVASSYEQYF	TGTGCCAGCAGCGTCGCTAGCTCCTACGAGCAGTACTTC
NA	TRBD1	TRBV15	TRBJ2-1	CATSTTQGASSYNEQFF	TGTGCCACCAGCACGACACAGGGGGCCAGCTCCTACAATGAGCAGTTCTTC
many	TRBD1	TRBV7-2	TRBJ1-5	CASSLRTGVGNQPQHF	TGTGCCAGCAGCCTTAGGACAGGGGTTGGCAATCAGCCCCAGCATTTT